The 28 T cell receptor beta chains below were found in one sample sequenced in a study of CD8 T cells in ankylosing spondylitis. Their cognate antigens are unknown. TCRdb called the 5' RACE reads again in MiXCR, with one record for every CDR3 protein. Of about 540,000 distinct CDR3 sequences listed, about 12% are singletons. General study findings and limits: There was a TCR beta motif, made of eight highly homologous variants, that appeared characteristic of ankylosing spondylitis blood.

The specimen sequenced was blood, either unsorted or a sorted T cell fraction (not recorded which). These receptors were collected from a male donor with ankylosing spondylitis.

This clonotype has more than one count but fewer than ten. The CDR3 loop reads CASSPKTDTQYF. The CDR3 nucleotides are TGTGCCAGCAGCCCGAAGACAGATACGCAGTATTTT. The gene calls are TRBV7-9 and TRBJ2-3; D remains ambiguous. Germline V CDR1 and CDR2: SEHNR, FQNEAQ (reference sequence). This CDR3 region has 12 residues. Between the trimmed V and J ends, which lost 5 bases and 3 bases, there was a span of 6 bases. Filled out from reference TRBV7-9 and TRBJ2-3, the complete variable domain reads DTGVSQNPRHKITKRGQNVTFRCDPISEHNRLYWYRQTLGQGPEFLTYFQNEAQLEKSRLLSDRFSAERPKGSFSTLEIQRTEQGDSAMYLCASSPKTDTQYFGPGTRLTVL.

This clonotype appeared a few times. This chain connects TRBV5-1 to TRBJ1-1, with 8 bases that match TRBD1. This CDR3 is built from 16 residues. V trimming: 1 base; J trimming: 1 base; junction bases outside the gene matches: 6. The germline V gene has CDR1 SGHRS and CDR2 YFSETQ. The CDR3 DNA reads TGCGCCAGCAGCTTGTTAACAGGGGGAAAGAACACTGAAGCTTTCTTT. Its translation: CASSLLTGGKNTEAFF.

This clonotype was seen more than once but under ten times. This rearrangement joins TRBV2 to TRBJ1-5; 8 bases map to TRBD1. CDR1 and CDR2 (germline): SNHLY, FYNNEI. With 5 bases clipped from V and 3 bases from J, the junction kept 15 bases outside the gene matches. This CDR3 has 18 amino acids. The CDR3 region has the DNA TGTGCCAGCAGTCCTCGAAGGACAGGGCGGCAGGCCAATCAGCCCCAGCATTTT. Its translation is CASSPRRTGRQANQPQHF. The complete variable domain, with remaining parts taken from reference TRBV2 and TRBJ1-5, reads EPEVTQTPSHQVTQMGQEVILRCVPISNHLYFYWYRQILGQKVEFLVSFYNNEISEKSEIFDDQFSVERPDGSNFTLKIRSTKLEDSAMYFCASSPRRTGRQANQPQHFGDGTRLSIL.

This clonotype has more than one count but fewer than ten. V gene TRBV5-1 combines with J gene TRBJ1-4; 9 bases fit TRBD1. Looked up from germline, CDR1 is SGHRS and CDR2 is YFSETQ. This CDR3 comprises 14 residues. J was trimmed by 8 bases and V by 0 bases; bases with no gene match: 2. The DNA for the CDR3 is TGCGCCAGCAGCTTGGACAGGGGGCCCGAAAAACTGTTTTTT. Translated, it gives CASSLDRGPEKLFF.

This clonotype occurred a few times. Sequence at one end of the junction differs from germline and may be a read error. The chain recombines TRBV12-5 with TRBJ2-1; unclear D gene. The CDR3 contains 15 residues. Germline values: CDR1 LGHNT, CDR2 FRNRAP. The CDR3 DNA is TGTGCTAGTGGTTTGTGGAAAAGCTCCTACAATGAGCATTTCTTC. It yields the protein CASGLWKSSYNEHFF.

This clonotype came up a few times. The chain joins TRBV5-1 to TRBJ2-7; D gene uncertain. This CDR3 region has 13 residues. V was clipped by 2 bases and J by 7 bases, with 13 bases between them. From germline, CDR1 is SGHRS and CDR2 YFSETQ. The CDR3, as DNA: TGCGCCAGCAGCTTATTGGGGAACTCGGAGCAGTACGTC. Amino acids: CASSLLGNSEQYV.

This clonotype was seen repeatedly, ten times or more. CDR3 in DNA: TGCGCCAGCAGCTTGGGGCAGATATCGGGGGATGAGCAGTTCTTC. It yields the protein CASSLGQISGDEQFF. This chain links TRBV5-1 with TRBJ2-1, with a weak D call TRBD2 (6 bases). Germline loops: CDR1 SGHRS, CDR2 YFSETQ. V was shortened by 0 bases and J by 8 bases, with 15 bases between the two germline ends. The CDR3 is made up of 15 amino acids. The complete variable domain, with remaining parts taken from reference TRBV5-1 and TRBJ2-1, reads KAGVTQTPRYLIKTRGQQVTLSCSPISGHRSVSWYQQTPGQGLQFLFEYFSETQRNKGNFPGRFSGRQFSNSRSEMNVSTLELGDSALYLCASSLGQISGDEQFFGPGTRLTVL.

This clonotype has just a few counts. The chain combines TRBV24-1 with TRBJ2-1; 12 bases are a match to TRBD1. The CDR3 contains 17 residues. Germline-derived CDR1 and CDR2 are KGHDR and SFDVKD. V trimming: 5 bases; J trimming: 5 bases; junction bases outside the gene matches: 9. The CDR3 is CATSAPGTGGFHNEQFF. The CDR3 DNA sequence: TGTGCCACCAGTGCCCCCGGGACAGGGGGCTTTCACAATGAGCAGTTCTTC.

This rearrangement joins TRBV3-1 to TRBJ2-1, with TRBD2 identical over 9 bases. Per the germline V gene, CDR1 is LGHDT and CDR2 is YNNKEL (reference sequence). V dropped 4 bases and J dropped 9; count of bases not matched to a gene: 13. This CDR3 region has 16 residues. DNA for the CDR3: TGTGCCAGCAGCCCCCGAGAGCGGGAGGTTTATGGTGAGCAGTTCTTC. Its translation is CASSPREREVYGEQFF.

V gene TRBV29-1 combines with J gene TRBJ2-1; D call uncertain. Trimming pared 3 bases from V and 8 bases from J, leaving 20 bases between. The germline V gene has CDR1 SQVTM and CDR2 ANQGSEA. The CDR3 is made up of 15 amino acids. For the CDR3, the DNA is TGCAGCGTTGACTCCGGGCTCCAATATTGGGATGAGCAGTTCTTC. It translates to CSVDSGLQYWDEQFF.

CDR3 region: CASSLEGGQGTF. CDR3 DNA sequence: TGTGCCAGCAGTTTGGAAGGGGGGCAAGGCACCTTC. The chain is built from TRBV12-3 or TRBV12-4 and TRBJ1-2, with D tentatively TRBD1 (6 bases). This CDR3 has 12 residues. The V end was cut by 3 bases, the J end by 13 bases, with 15 bases between.

This clonotype was counted ten times or more. This rearrangement joins TRBV5-1 to TRBJ2-7, with TRBD2 identical over 8 bases. V was clipped by 6 bases and J by 2 bases; unmatched bases: 7. This CDR3 is 14 amino acids long. Germline lookup yields CDR1 SGHRS and CDR2 YFSETQ. The CDR3 nucleotides read TGCGCCAGCACCTTTGCGGGAGGAGCCTACGAGCAGTACTTC. As protein: CASTFAGGAYEQYF.

The CDR3 reads CSARDRTRMAGELFF. The CDR3 nucleotides are TGCAGTGCTAGAGATAGGACTAGAATGGCCGGGGAGCTGTTTTTT. The gene calls are TRBV20-1 and TRBJ2-2, with 7 bases that match TRBD2. Trimming took 0 bases from V and 6 from J; bases not matched to a gene: 7. Per germline, CDR1 DFQATT and CDR2 SNEGSKA (reference sequence). CDR3 length: 15 amino acids.

This clonotype was found a few times. CDR3 in amino acids: CASSSQGGQGPIITDTQYF. CDR3 DNA: TGTGCCAGCAGCTCCCAAGGAGGGCAGGGCCCTATTATCACAGATACGCAGTATTTT. This rearrangement joins TRBV7-8 to TRBJ2-3; D might be TRBD2 (6 bases). The CDR3 spans 19 residues. Germline CDR1 SGHVS, CDR2 FQNEAQ. Trimming cost V 4 bases and J 2 bases, with 25 bases left between them.

The J gene is TRBJ2-1, the V gene TRBV5-1; TRBD2 aligns across 15 bases. The V gene end was trimmed by 4 bases and the J gene end by 3 bases; junction bases not matched to a gene: 8. Germline CDR1 is SGHRS and CDR2 is YFSETQ. The CDR3 runs 18 residues. The chain's CDR3 is CASSRGLAGGVLYNEQFF. The DNA of the CDR3 is TGCGCCAGCAGCCGCGGACTAGCGGGAGGGGTCCTCTACAATGAGCAGTTCTTC.

This clonotype has a handful of counts. This chain uses TRBV5-1 with TRBJ2-7, with D unresolved. Germline V gene lookup returns CDR1 SGHRS and CDR2 YFSETQ. This CDR3 has 16 amino acids. Trimming removed 3 bases at V and 1 base at J, with 17 bases between. The CDR3 DNA reads as TGCGCCAGCAGCTATCGGAAAGGTCAGCCTTCCTACGAGCAGTACGTC. Residues: CASSYRKGQPSYEQYV.

This clonotype came up a few times. This rearrangement joins TRBV30 to TRBJ2-2; TRBD1 might be the D (6 bases). Germline-derived CDR1 and CDR2 are GTSNPN and SVGIG (reference sequence). CDR3 length equals 12 residues. V dropped 4 bases and J dropped 7 bases, with 10 bases sitting between them. The CDR3 nucleotides are TGTGCCTGGACTTACAGGGTCGGGGAGCTGTTTTTT. Its translation: CAWTYRVGELFF.

The V and J genes are TRBV11-2 and TRBJ2-3; D possibly corresponds to TRBD2 (5 bases). The CDR3 has 14 amino acids. Trimming took 7 bases from V and 0 from J, leaving 11 bases between them. Germline CDR1 and CDR2: SGHAT and FQNNGV. CDR3 region: CASTAGFSTDTQYF. The CDR3 DNA follows: TGTGCCAGCACCGCGGGTTTTAGCACAGATACGCAGTATTTT.

CDR3 sequence: CASSQASGRDNEQFF. In DNA, the CDR3 is TGTGCCAGCAGCCAAGCCAGCGGGAGGGACAATGAGCAGTTCTTC. V and J are TRBV4-2 and TRBJ2-1, with TRBD2 matching 10 bases. This CDR3 is built from 15 residues. Germline values: CDR1 LGHNA, CDR2 YNFKEQ. After removal of 1 base from V and 5 bases from J, the junction contained 2 bases not matched to a gene.

The table lists this clonotype with many counts. This sequence joins TRBV5-1 and TRBJ1-1, with D possibly matching TRBD1 (6 bases). CDR1 is SGHRS, CDR2 YFSETQ, per germline. This CDR3 is built from 15 residues. V was clipped by 0 bases and J by 0 bases, with 9 bases between them. In DNA form, the CDR3 reads TGCGCCAGCAGCTTGGTTTGGGGGCTGAACACTGAAGCTTTCTTT. Amino acids: CASSLVWGLNTEAFF.

This clonotype was observed a few times. The rearrangement joins TRBV11-1 to TRBJ2-2, with a weak D call TRBD2 (5 bases). This CDR3 spans 18 amino acids. V gave up 3 bases and J gave up 0 bases, with 17 bases separating them. Germline loops: CDR1 SGHAT, CDR2 FQDESV (reference sequence). CDR3 nucleotides: TGTGCCAGCAGCTTCCTTCCGGGGTTGGCGGCGAACACCGGGGAGCTGTTTTTT. Its translation is CASSFLPGLAANTGELFF. Supplemented by reference TRBV11-1 and TRBJ2-2, the full variable domain reads EAEVAQSPRYKITEKSQAVAFWCDPISGHATLYWYRQILGQGPELLVQFQDESVVDDSQLPKDRFSAERLKGVDSTLKIQPAELGDSAMYLCASSFLPGLAANTGELFFGEGSRLTVL.

The rearrangement uses TRBV24-1 and TRBJ1-1; 7 nucleotides line up with TRBD1. Unmatched junction bases numbered 9, after V lost 5 bases and J lost 1 base. The CDR3 runs 16 residues. Germline CDR1 is KGHDR and CDR2 is SFDVKD. CDR3 loop: CATSAPGQGENTEAFF. CDR3 in DNA: TGTGCCACCAGTGCCCCCGGGCAGGGGGAGAACACTGAAGCTTTCTTT.

Only a few counts were recorded for this clonotype. One junction end does not reproduce the germline sequence, and a read error may be involved. The chain joins TRBV2 to TRBJ2-4; D not certain. Germline V gives CDR1 SNHLY, CDR2 FYNNEI. The CDR3 totals 11 residues. CDR3 loop: CASSDGREWDF. CDR3 nucleotide sequence: TGTGCCAGCAGTGACGGGCGAGAGTGGGACTTC.

The J gene is TRBJ1-6, the V gene TRBV9; perhaps TRBD1 as D (5 bases). The CDR3 runs to 16 residues. The germline V gene has CDR1 SGDLS and CDR2 YYNGEE. Trimming stripped 4 bases from V and 6 bases from J, with 17 bases between. CDR3 loop: CASSPDIGVLNSPLHF. The CDR3 coding sequence is TGTGCCAGCAGCCCTGACATAGGGGTTCTTAATTCACCCCTCCACTTT.

In its sample, this clonotype was seen a few times. This chain uses TRBV7-8 with TRBJ2-7, with 8 bases that match TRBD1. From germline, CDR1 is SGHVS and CDR2 FQNEAQ. This CDR3 is 15 amino acids long. Trimming at V came to 1 base and at J to 4 bases, leaving 6 bases not matched to a gene. The CDR3 sequence: CASSLVAGGPYEQYF. CDR3 DNA sequence: TGTGCCAGCAGCTTAGTGGCAGGGGGCCCATACGAGCAGTACTTC.

The rearrangement joins TRBV20-1 to TRBJ2-1; TRBD2 aligns across 7 bases. CDR3 length: 16 amino acids. CDR1 and CDR2 from the germline V gene are DFQATT and SNEGSKA (reference sequence). V lost 2 bases, J lost 3 bases, and 10 bases stayed unmatched. In DNA form, the CDR3 reads TGCAGTGCTAGACCCCAGGGCGGGAGTAACTACAATGAGCAGTTCTTC. It specifies CSARPQGGSNYNEQFF.

This clonotype was seen more than once but under ten times. The gene calls are TRBV6-6 and TRBJ2-7; D unclear. V lost 5 bases, J lost 6 bases, and 14 bases lay in between. The CDR3 length is 13 residues. The V gene's germline CDR1 is MNHNY and CDR2 SVGAGI (reference sequence). CDR3 in amino acids: CASSGLEIREQYF. CDR3 sequence (DNA): TGTGCCAGCAGTGGCCTAGAAATACGCGAGCAGTACTTC.

The chain uses TRBV6-1 and TRBJ2-7, with 7 bases matching TRBD1. Germline lookup yields CDR1 MNHNS and CDR2 SASEGT. With 4 bases clipped from V and 3 bases from J, the junction kept 9 bases outside the gene matches. This CDR3 comprises 15 residues. In nucleotides, the CDR3 is TGTGCCAGCAGTGGGACAGCAGCAGGGGGCTACGAGCAGTACTTC. Protein: CASSGTAAGGYEQYF.